One sample yielded the 27 T cell receptor beta chains listed below, sequenced in a study of tumor-infiltrating lymphocytes in primary liver carcinoma. Germline DNA was also extracted, while the blood RNA originated from unsorted whole blood. Starting from about 0.5 ug of total RNA, TCR beta cDNA was produced with a primer in the constant region. Three nested multiplex PCR rounds, a slightly modified ARM-PCR method, built the TCR beta libraries. Researchers ran the first two PCR rounds for 10 cycles each with TRBV1-TRBV30 forward primers and a C-beta reverse primer. In TCRdb, the multiplex PCR reads were re-called with MiXCR into one record per CDR3 protein. The table includes more than 150,000 distinct CDR3 sequences, 50% to 75% detected once. The source material was peripheral blood. The receptors shown here come from a man between 40 and 49 years old with primary liver carcinoma and hepatitis B virus infection.

The chain is built from TRBV10-2 and TRBJ1-5; unclear D gene. CDR3 size: 15 residues. In germline, CDR1 is WSHSY, CDR2 SAAADI. V was clipped by 6 bases and J by 0 bases, with 12 bases between them. In nucleotides, the CDR3 is TGCGCCAGCAGAGCTGGAGGATATAGCAATCAGCCCCAGCATTTT. Its translation is CASRAGGYSNQPQHF.

The V and J genes are TRBV30 and TRBJ2-2; possibly TRBD1 for D (5 bases). Germline-derived CDR1 and CDR2 are GTSNPN and SVGIG (reference sequence). The CDR3 has 13 amino acids. The ends were cut back, 0 bases at V and 10 bases at J, with 12 bases in the middle. CDR3 nucleotide sequence: TGTGCCTGGAGTGTCGCGGACACCCAGGAGCTGTTTTTT. The encoded protein is CAWSVADTQELFF. Combining the CDR3 with reference TRBV30 and TRBJ2-2 gives the whole variable domain SQTIHQWPATLVQPVGSPLSLECTVEGTSNPNLYWYRQAAGRGLQLLFYSVGIGQISSEVPQNLSASRPQDRQFILSSKKLLLSDSGFYLCAWSVADTQELFFGEGSRLTVL.

Concerning this clonotype itself: One end of the junction fails to match germline, which may point to a read error. The V call is TRBV11-2, the J call TRBJ1-1, with 8 nucleotides matching TRBD1. The CDR3 runs 14 residues. Germline V gives CDR1 SGHAT, CDR2 FQNNGV. CDR3 sequence reads: CASSPQGAGSDAFF. The CDR3 DNA sequence: TGTGCCAGCAGCCCCCAGGGGGCAGGGTCTGATGCTTTCTTT.

The chain carries TRBV5-1 and TRBJ2-7; maybe TRBD1 (6 bases). CDR3 length: 14 residues. V dropped 0 bases and J dropped 6 bases, with 13 bases sitting between them. The germline V gene encodes CDR1 SGHRS and CDR2 YFSETQ. CDR3 sequence (DNA): TGCGCCAGCAGCTTGGTAGGGGGTGAATCCGAGCAGTACTTC. It encodes CASSLVGGESEQYF.

A remark on this clonotype: This likely comes from a read error, as the CDR3 has no conserved phenylalanine or tryptophan at its end. The chain is built from TRBV11-2 and TRBJ2-7; 7 positions agree with TRBD1. This CDR3 has 13 residues. Germline CDR1 SGHAT, CDR2 FQNNGV. CDR3 DNA sequence: TGTGCCAGCAGCCGTGGGACAGTCTACAAGCAGTACTTA. Encoded protein: CASSRGTVYKQYL.

V gene TRBV5-4 combines with J gene TRBJ2-1; D is undetermined. From germline, CDR1 is SGHNT and CDR2 YYREEE (reference sequence). V lost 0 bases, J lost 6 bases, and 13 bases lay in between. This CDR3 is built from 15 residues. Here the CDR3 DNA reads TGTGCCAGCAGCTTGGCCGTAGGGTCGGGCAATGAGCAGTTCTTC. This gives the protein CASSLAVGSGNEQFF.

Notes on this clonotype: A read error may produce the germline difference seen at one junction end. The chain recombines TRBV11-2 with TRBJ2-7; TRBD2 matches 8 bases. Germline V gene lookup returns CDR1 SGHAT and CDR2 FQNNGV. The CDR3 extends over 14 amino acids. The CDR3, as DNA: TGTGTCAGCAGCTTGGGGCGGGAGGTCTACGAGCAGTACTTC. It yields the protein CVSSLGREVYEQYF.

This clonotype was seen repeatedly, ten times or more. The CDR3 sequence: CASRPTGSPYNSPLHF. In DNA, the CDR3 is TGTGCCAGCAGACCCACAGGGAGTCCCTATAATTCACCCCTCCACTTT. V is TRBV11-2 and J is TRBJ1-6; D possibly corresponds to TRBD1 (6 bases). Trimming left V 6 bases short and J 2 bases short, with 14 bases between. Per the germline V gene, CDR1 is SGHAT and CDR2 is FQNNGV. The CDR3 has 16 residues.

A note on this clonotype: Possible read error: a much larger clone is one base away. The V gene is TRBV11-2, the J gene TRBJ2-7, with 8 bases matching TRBD2. CDR3 length equals 15 residues. Germline CDR1 SGHAT, CDR2 FQNNGV. This chain's CDR3 is CASSSVAGMTYGQYF. CDR3 nucleotide sequence: TGTGCCAGCAGCTCCGTAGCGGGAATGACCTACGGGCAGTACTTC.

The CDR3 coding sequence is TGTGCCAGCATCCACGGGACGGAGACCCAGTACTTC. This translates into CASIHGTETQYF. The genes are TRBV6-5 and TRBJ2-5; either TRBD1 or TRBD2 may supply D (5 bases each). Trimming left V 7 bases short and J 5 bases short, with 11 bases between. CDR1 and CDR2 (germline): MNHEY, SVGAGI. The CDR3 has 12 amino acids.

The chain combines TRBV6-6 with TRBJ1-2; no reliable D call. Germline V gene lookup returns CDR1 MNHNY and CDR2 SVGAGI (reference sequence). The germline V and J ends were trimmed by 3 bases and 2 bases, with 13 bases remaining between them. The CDR3 runs to 15 residues. The CDR3 here is CASSYRNLENYGYTF. CDR3 sequence (DNA): TGTGCCAGCAGTTATCGGAACCTAGAGAACTATGGCTACACCTTC.

The chain recombines TRBV4-1 with TRBJ1-4, with 7 bases matching TRBD1. The CDR3 is 15 residues long. V was clipped by 1 base and J by 10 bases; unmatched bases: 9. The germline V gene has CDR1 MGHRA and CDR2 YSYEKL. The CDR3 DNA reads TGCGCCAGCAGCCAAGGGGGACGACAGGGTGCAAAACTGTTTTTT. It yields the protein CASSQGGRQGAKLFF.

Points on this clonotype: The junction departs from germline at one end; a sequencing error may be responsible. This rearrangement joins TRBV20-1 to TRBJ2-4; 7 nucleotides line up with TRBD2. Germline values: CDR1 DFQATT, CDR2 SNEGSKA (reference sequence). The CDR3 contains 14 residues. The CDR3 nucleotides are TGCACTGCTAGATGGGCTAGCGGAGGAAGCATTCAGTACTTC. This codes for CTARWASGGSIQYF.

This clonotype was seen ten or more times. The chain uses TRBV5-4 and TRBJ1-2; TRBD1 aligns across 8 bases. The J segment lost 2 bases and the V segment lost 3 bases, leaving 3 bases of the junction unmatched. The germline V gene has CDR1 SGHNT and CDR2 YYREEE (reference sequence). This CDR3 has 14 amino acids. This CDR3 reads CASSSGQGNYGYTF. The CDR3 DNA reads TGTGCCAGCAGCTCTGGACAGGGAAACTATGGCTACACCTTC.

The V and J genes are TRBV12-3 or TRBV12-4 and TRBJ2-2; 7 nucleotides match TRBD2. Losses at the gene ends were 3 bases for V and 6 bases for J; bases not matched to a gene: 10. The CDR3 spans 16 residues. CDR3 in DNA: TGTGCCAGCAGTTTTTGGAGCGGGGTCGTGCCCGGGGAGCTGTTTTTT. Translated: CASSFWSGVVPGELFF.

Here the CDR3 reads CASSRSDSTYNEQFF. The CDR3 DNA sequence: TGTGCCAGCAGCCGGAGTGATAGCACCTACAATGAGCAGTTCTTC. This chain uses TRBV5-5 with TRBJ2-1; D not resolved. The CDR3 totals 15 residues. Per germline, CDR1 SGHKS and CDR2 YYEKEE (reference sequence). Trimming left V 4 bases short and J 2 bases short, with 13 bases between.

For this clonotype: The junction differs from germline at one of its ends, possibly a read error. The DNA for the CDR3 is TGCAGCATTGAGAGCCTGAGCTCCTACAATGAGCAGATCTTC. Translating gives CSIESLSSYNEQIF. V gene TRBV29-1 combines with J gene TRBJ2-1; D gene ambiguous. The germline CDR1 and CDR2 sequences are SQVTM and ANQGSEA. This CDR3 has 14 amino acids.

To note about this clonotype: A much more abundant neighbour one base away suggests this may be a read error. The chain recombines TRBV29-1 with TRBJ2-2; D is uncertain. CDR1 and CDR2 from the germline V gene are SQVTM and ANQGSEA. This CDR3 contains 13 residues. CDR3 sequence: CIVDPGNTGELFF. CDR3 DNA sequence: TGCATCGTTGATCCTGGGAACACCGGGGAGCTGTTTTTT.

This clonotype appeared many times. This sequence joins TRBV12-3 or TRBV12-4 and TRBJ2-3, with 11 nucleotides matching TRBD2. J lost 1 base, V lost 4 bases, and 1 base had no gene match. CDR3 length equals 15 residues. In DNA form, the CDR3 reads TGTGCCAGCAGTTCGGGACTAGCGGGCACAGATACGCAGTATTTT. This translates into CASSSGLAGTDTQYF.

This chain uses TRBV30 with TRBJ2-1; TRBD2 agrees at 8 bases. Per the germline V gene, CDR1 is GTSNPN and CDR2 is SVGIG (reference sequence). J was trimmed by 13 bases and V by 0 bases; bases with no gene match: 20. This CDR3 is 17 amino acids long. The chain's CDR3 is CAWSVFGGISGMGEQFF. CDR3 nucleotides: TGTGCCTGGAGTGTATTTGGTGGGATTAGCGGGATGGGTGAACAGTTCTTC.

Of note for this clonotype: The germline gene is not matched at one end of the junction; a read error may be the cause. The chain links TRBV11-2 to TRBJ2-1, with D possibly TRBD1 on 6 matching bases. Germline lookup yields CDR1 SGHAT and CDR2 FQNNGV. This CDR3 region has 14 residues. Written as DNA, the CDR3 is TGTGCCAGCAACTTAGGACAGCTCAGCAATGAGCAGTTCTTC. It is translated as CASNLGQLSNEQFF.

In its sample, this clonotype was seen once. The junction departs from the called germline gene at one end, perhaps through a read error. The CDR3 protein is CASSFSGNDNEQLF. The CDR3 nucleotides read TGCGCCAGCAGTTTTAGCGGGAACGACAATGAGCAGTTGTTC. The chain is built from TRBV11-2 and TRBJ2-1; TRBD2 aligns across 8 bases. This CDR3 region has 14 residues. Germline V gene lookup returns CDR1 SGHAT and CDR2 FQNNGV.

This clonotype was observed once. The gene calls are TRBV6-5 and TRBJ2-4; 7 nucleotides agree with TRBD2. J lost 0 bases, V lost 6 bases, and 2 bases had no gene match. The CDR3 has 14 amino acids. CDR1 is MNHEY and CDR2 is SVGAGI in the germline V gene. The CDR3 region has the DNA TGTGCCAGCAGGGGGGGGGTAGCCAAAAACATTCAGTACTTC. This translates into CASRGGVAKNIQYF.

V and J are TRBV6-6 and TRBJ1-2; 7 bases agree with TRBD1. Germline V lookup: CDR1 MNHNY, CDR2 SVGAGI (reference sequence). With V trimmed by 6 bases and J by 8 bases, 15 bases remained unmatched. The CDR3 has 15 amino acids. The CDR3 DNA follows: TGTGCCAGCAGGGGCAGATTTGGACAGGCTGGAGGCTACACCTTC. This encodes CASRGRFGQAGGYTF.

The chain joins TRBV5-4 to TRBJ2-1; 9 bases agree with TRBD2. CDR3 length: 15 residues. Per germline, CDR1 SGHNT and CDR2 YYREEE (reference sequence). V dropped 3 bases and J dropped 6; count of bases not matched to a gene: 7. The CDR3 reads CASSWGWTSVNEQFF. DNA of the CDR3: TGTGCCAGCAGCTGGGGGTGGACTAGCGTCAATGAGCAGTTCTTC.

The chain uses TRBV7-9 and TRBJ2-7; 7 nucleotides match TRBD1. The germline gives CDR1 SEHNR, CDR2 FQNEAQ (reference sequence). This CDR3 is 14 amino acids long. The V segment lost 5 bases and the J segment 4 bases; nucleotides outside the gene matches: 8. The CDR3 protein is CASSPDRVIYEQYF. The CDR3 DNA reads TGTGCCAGCAGCCCAGACAGGGTAATTTACGAGCAGTACTTC.

About this clonotype itself: This clone may be a read error of a much larger clone one base away. The chain couples TRBV6-2 or TRBV6-3 to TRBJ2-7; no definite D call. V was clipped by 7 bases and J by 3 bases, with 13 bases between them. The CDR3 is 13 amino acids. Germline V CDR1 and CDR2: MNHEY, SVGEGT. The DNA for the CDR3 is TGTGCCAGCAACATCTCGGACGACTACGAGCAGTACTTC. It encodes CASNISDDYEQYF.